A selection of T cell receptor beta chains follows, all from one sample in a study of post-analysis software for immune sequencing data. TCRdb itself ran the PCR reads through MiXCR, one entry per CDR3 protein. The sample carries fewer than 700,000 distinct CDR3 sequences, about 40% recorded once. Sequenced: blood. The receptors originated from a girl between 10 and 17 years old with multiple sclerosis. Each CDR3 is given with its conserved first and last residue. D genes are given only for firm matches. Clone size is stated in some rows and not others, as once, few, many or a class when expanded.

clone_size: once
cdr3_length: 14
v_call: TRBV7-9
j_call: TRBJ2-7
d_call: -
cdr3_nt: TGTGCCAGCAGCCCTAGGGAGGCCGTTTACGAGCAGTACTTC
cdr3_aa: CASSPREAVYEQYF

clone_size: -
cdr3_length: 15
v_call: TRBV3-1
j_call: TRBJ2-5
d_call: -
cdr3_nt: TGTGCCAGCAGCCAAGCCTTGGCTAGCTCAGAGACCCAGTACTTC
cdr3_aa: CASSQALASSETQYF

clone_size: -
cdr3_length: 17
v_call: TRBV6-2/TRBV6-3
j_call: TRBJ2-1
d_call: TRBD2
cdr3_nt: TGTGCCAGCAGTTACTCGATACTAATCGGGAGGGAAAATGAGCAGTTCTTC
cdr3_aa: CASSYSILIGRENEQFF

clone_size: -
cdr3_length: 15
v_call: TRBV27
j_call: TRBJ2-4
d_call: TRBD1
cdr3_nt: TGTGCCAGCAGCATTACGGGACAGGGCTTGAACATTCAGTACTTC
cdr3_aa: CASSITGQGLNIQYF

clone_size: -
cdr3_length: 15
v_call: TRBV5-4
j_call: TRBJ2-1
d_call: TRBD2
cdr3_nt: TGTGCCAGCAGCCCGAAGCGGACTAGAGGCAATGAGCAGTTCTTC
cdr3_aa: CASSPKRTRGNEQFF

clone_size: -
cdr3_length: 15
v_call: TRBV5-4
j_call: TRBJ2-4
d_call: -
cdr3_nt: TGTGCCAGCAGCTTGGGACAGCCTAAAAAAAACATTCAGTACTTC
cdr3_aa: CASSLGQPKKNIQYF

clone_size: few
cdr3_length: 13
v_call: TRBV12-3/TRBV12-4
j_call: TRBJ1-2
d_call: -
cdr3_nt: TGTGCCAGCAGTTTAAGGGACCTAGATGGCTACACCTTC
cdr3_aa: CASSLRDLDGYTF

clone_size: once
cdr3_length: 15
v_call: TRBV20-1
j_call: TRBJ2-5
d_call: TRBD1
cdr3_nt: TGCAGTGCTAGAGACGGGACAGCAGTCTCTGAGACCCAGTACTTC
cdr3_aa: CSARDGTAVSETQYF

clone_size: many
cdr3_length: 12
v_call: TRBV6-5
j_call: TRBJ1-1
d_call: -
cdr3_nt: TGTGCCAGCAGTTACAGGAACACTGAAGCTTTCTTT
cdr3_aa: CASSYRNTEAFF

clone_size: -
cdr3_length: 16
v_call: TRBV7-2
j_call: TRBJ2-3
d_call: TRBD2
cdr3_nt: TGTGCCAGCAGCTCCCTTCTAGCGGGGGGTCCAGATACGCAGTATTTT
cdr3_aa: CASSSLLAGGPDTQYF

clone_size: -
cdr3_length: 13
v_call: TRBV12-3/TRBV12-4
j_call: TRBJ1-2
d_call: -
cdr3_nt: TGTGCCAGCACCCCAGGGGCAGGTGGAGGCTACACCTTC
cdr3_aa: CASTPGAGGGYTF

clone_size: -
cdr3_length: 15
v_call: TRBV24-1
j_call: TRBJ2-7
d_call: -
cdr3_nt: TGTGCCACCAGTGACCCCTCTCAGGGTGGCTACGAGCAGTACTTC
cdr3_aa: CATSDPSQGGYEQYF

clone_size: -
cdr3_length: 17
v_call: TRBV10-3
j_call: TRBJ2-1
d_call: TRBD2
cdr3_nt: TGTGCCATCAATCCTAGCGGGGGCCCAAGCTCCTACAATGAGCAGTTCTTC
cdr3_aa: CAINPSGGPSSYNEQFF

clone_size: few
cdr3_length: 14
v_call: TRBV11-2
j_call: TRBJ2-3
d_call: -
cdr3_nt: TGTGCCAGCGGAGACGGAGGGCGCACAGATACGCAGTATTTT
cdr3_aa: CASGDGGRTDTQYF

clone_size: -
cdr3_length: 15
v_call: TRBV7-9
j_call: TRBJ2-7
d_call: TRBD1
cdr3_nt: TGTGCCAGCAGCTTACTAGGGGGCGCGGCCTACGAGCAGTACTTC
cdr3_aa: CASSLLGGAAYEQYF

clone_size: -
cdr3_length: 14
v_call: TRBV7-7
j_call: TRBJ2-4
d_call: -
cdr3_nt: TGTGCTAGCAGCTTAGAGGACAGTGCGGGTGAGCAGTACTTC
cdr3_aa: CASSLEDSAGEQYF

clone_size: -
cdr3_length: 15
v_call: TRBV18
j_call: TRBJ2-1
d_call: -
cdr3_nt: TGTGCCAGCTCCTTAGTCGGGGGCCGCTACGGTGAGCAGTTCTTC
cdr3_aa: CASSLVGGRYGEQFF

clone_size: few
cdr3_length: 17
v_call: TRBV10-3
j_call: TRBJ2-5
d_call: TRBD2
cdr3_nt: TGTGCCATCAGTGCGACCGGACTAGCGGGATCGCCCCAGACCCAGTACTTC
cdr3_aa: CAISATGLAGSPQTQYF

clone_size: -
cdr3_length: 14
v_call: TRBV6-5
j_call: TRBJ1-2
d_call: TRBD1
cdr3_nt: TGTGCCAGCAGTTACGGGACAGGGGTCTATGGCTACACCTTC
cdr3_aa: CASSYGTGVYGYTF

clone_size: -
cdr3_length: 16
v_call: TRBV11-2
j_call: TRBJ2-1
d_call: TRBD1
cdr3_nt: TGTGCCAGCAGCTCCGGACAGGGGAGCTCCTACAATGAGCAGTTCTTC
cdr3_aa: CASSSGQGSSYNEQFF

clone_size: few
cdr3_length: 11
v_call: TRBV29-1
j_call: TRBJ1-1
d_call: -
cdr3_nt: TGCAGCGTTGAGACCAACACTGAAGCTTTCTTT
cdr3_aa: CSVETNTEAFF

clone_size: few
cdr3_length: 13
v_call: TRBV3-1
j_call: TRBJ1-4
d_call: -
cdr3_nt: TGTGCCAGCAGCCAAGAGGGGGAAGTGAAACTGTTTTTT
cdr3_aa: CASSQEGEVKLFF

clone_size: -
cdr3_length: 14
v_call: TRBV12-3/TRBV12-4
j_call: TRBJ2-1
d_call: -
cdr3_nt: TGTGCCAGCAGCTCCCCTCCCAGGGTGGATGAGCAGTTCTTC
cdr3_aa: CASSSPPRVDEQFF

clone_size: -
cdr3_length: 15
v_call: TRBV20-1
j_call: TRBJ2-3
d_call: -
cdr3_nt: TGCAGTGCTTATCCCGGGGAGCGGGTAGGCGATACGCAGTATTTT
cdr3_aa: CSAYPGERVGDTQYF

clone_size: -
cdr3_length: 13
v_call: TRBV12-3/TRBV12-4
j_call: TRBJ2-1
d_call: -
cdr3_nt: TGTGCCAGCAGGTCCCCCGGGGCCACTGAGCAGTTCTTC
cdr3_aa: CASRSPGATEQFF

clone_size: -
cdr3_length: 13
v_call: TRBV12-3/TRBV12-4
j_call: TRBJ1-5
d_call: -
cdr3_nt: TGTGCCAGCACCCTTATTAGCAATCAGCCCCAGCATTTT
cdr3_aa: CASTLISNQPQHF

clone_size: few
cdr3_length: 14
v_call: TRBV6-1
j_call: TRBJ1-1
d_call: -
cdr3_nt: TGTGCCAGCAGTGGTTACCTAGGGGGAACTGAAGCTTTCTTT
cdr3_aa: CASSGYLGGTEAFF

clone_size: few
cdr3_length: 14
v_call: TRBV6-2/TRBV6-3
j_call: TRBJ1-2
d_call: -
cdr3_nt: TGTGCCAGCACCGCCTTGACCCGGGGTCATGGCTACACCTTC
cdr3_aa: CASTALTRGHGYTF

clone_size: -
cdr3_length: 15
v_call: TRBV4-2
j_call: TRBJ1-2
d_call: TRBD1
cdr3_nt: TGTGCCAGCAGCCAAGTCCGACAGGGAGACTATGGCTACACCTTC
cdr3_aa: CASSQVRQGDYGYTF

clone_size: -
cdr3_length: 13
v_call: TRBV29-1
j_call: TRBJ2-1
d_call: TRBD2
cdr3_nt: TGCAGCGTTGTTACCAGCGGGAGAGGGGAGCAGTTCTTC
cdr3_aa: CSVVTSGRGEQFF

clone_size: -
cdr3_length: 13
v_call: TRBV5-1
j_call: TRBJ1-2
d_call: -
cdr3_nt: TGCGCCAGCTCTTCCGGGGGGCTATATGGCTACACCTTC
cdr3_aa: CASSSGGLYGYTF

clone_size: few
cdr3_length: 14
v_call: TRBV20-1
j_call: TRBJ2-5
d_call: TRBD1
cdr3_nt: TGCAGTGCTCCATGGACAGGGCGCCAAGAGACCCAGTACTTC
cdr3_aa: CSAPWTGRQETQYF

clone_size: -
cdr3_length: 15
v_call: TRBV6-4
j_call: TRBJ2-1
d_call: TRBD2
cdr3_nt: TGTGCCAGCAGTGAGGGGACTAGCGGAACCAATGGGCAGTTCTTC
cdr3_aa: CASSEGTSGTNGQFF

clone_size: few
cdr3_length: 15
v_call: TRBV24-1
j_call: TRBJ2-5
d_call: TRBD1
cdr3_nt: TGTGCCACCAGTCATCCGACAGGGAATGTGGAGACCCAGTACTTC
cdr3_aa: CATSHPTGNVETQYF

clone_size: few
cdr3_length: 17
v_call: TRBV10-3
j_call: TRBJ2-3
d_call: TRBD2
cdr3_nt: TGTGCCATCAGCCCAGGTGAGGCTAGCGGAGACACAGATACGCAGTATTTT
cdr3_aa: CAISPGEASGDTDTQYF

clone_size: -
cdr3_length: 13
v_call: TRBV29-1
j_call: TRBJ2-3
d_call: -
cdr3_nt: TGCAGCGTTGCGCTCAGGGGGGCAGATACGCAGTATTTT
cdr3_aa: CSVALRGADTQYF

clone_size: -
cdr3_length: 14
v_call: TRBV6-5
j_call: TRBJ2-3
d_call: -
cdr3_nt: TGTGCCAGCAGTTGGGGCTCCAGCACAGATACGCAGTATTTT
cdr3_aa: CASSWGSSTDTQYF

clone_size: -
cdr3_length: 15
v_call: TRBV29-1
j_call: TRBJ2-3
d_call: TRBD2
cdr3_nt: TGCAGCGCCGCAAGAGCGGGGGGACCCACAGATACGCAGTATTTT
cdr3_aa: CSAARAGGPTDTQYF

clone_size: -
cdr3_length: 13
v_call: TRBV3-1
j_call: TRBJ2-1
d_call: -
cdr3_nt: TGTGCCAGCAGCCAAGATTTAGGAAATGAGCAGTTCTTC
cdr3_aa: CASSQDLGNEQFF

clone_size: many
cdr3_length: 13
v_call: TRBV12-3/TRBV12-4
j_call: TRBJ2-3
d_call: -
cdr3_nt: TGTGCCAGCAGTAGCGGTAGCACAGATACGCAGTATTTT
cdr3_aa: CASSSGSTDTQYF